Listed here is a single T cell receptor (beta chain). Its antigen is not identified. This sample stems from a study of cytomegalovirus exposure and HLA in healthy donors. Broader study findings: Later work found most CMV-associated TCR beta chains apparently HLA-restricted. Indistinguishable V segments such as TRBV6-2 and TRBV6-3 were excluded. More clonal expansion characterized HLA-associated TCR beta chains than equally common others in a later analysis.

PCR involved 60 Vbeta and 13 Jbeta primers. TCRdb keeps only in-frame clones here, not all; method: immunoSEQ multiplex PCR. The sample holds some 150,000 clones, around four fifths seen once. Trimming took off 4 bases at V and 6 bases at J, with 10 bases between the two ends. The CDR3 totals 13 residues. Germline assignment: CDR1 ENHRY and CDR2 SYGVKD. This chain links TRBV10-3 with TRBJ2-1; D not resolved. The sample taken for sequencing was PBMCs. The TCR originated in a woman between 45 and 60 years old in good health and CMV-seronegative. The chain's CDR3 is CAISVDSTNEQFF. The CDR3 nucleotides read TGTGCCATCAGTGTCGACTCCACCAATGAGCAGTTCTTC.